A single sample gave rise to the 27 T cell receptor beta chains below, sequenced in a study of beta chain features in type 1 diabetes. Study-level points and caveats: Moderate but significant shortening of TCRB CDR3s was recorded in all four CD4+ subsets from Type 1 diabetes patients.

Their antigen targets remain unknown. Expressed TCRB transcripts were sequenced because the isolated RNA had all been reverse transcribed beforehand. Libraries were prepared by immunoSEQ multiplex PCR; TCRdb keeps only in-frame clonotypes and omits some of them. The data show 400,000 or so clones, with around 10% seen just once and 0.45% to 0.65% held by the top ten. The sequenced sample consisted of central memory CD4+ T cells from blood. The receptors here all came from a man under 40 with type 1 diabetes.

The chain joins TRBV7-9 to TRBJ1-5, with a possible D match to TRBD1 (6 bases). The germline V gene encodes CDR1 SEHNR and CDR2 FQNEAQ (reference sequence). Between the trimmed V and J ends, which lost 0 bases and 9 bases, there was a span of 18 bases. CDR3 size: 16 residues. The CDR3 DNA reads TGTGCCAGCAGCTTAGCGTCGGGACACACCAAAGGGCCCCAGCATTTT. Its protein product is CASSLASGHTKGPQHF.

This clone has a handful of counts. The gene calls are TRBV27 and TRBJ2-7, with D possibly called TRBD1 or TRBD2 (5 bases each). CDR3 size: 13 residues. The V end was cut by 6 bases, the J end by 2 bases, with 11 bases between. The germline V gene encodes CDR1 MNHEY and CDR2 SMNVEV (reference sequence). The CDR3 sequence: CASSGANAYEQYF. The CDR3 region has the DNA TGTGCCAGCAGCGGGGCCAATGCCTACGAGCAGTACTTC.

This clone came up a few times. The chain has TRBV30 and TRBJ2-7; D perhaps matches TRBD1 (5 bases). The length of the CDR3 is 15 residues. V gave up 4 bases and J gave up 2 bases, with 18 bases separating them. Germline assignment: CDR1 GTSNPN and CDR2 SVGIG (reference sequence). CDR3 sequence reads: CAWKSGRLLAYEQYF. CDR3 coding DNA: TGTGCCTGGAAGTCAGGGCGCCTTCTCGCCTACGAGCAGTACTTC.

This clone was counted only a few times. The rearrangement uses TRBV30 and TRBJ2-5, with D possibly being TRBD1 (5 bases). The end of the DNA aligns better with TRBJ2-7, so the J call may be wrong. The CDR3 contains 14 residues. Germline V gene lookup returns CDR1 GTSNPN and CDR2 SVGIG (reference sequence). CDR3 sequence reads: CAWSPPGKAYEQYF. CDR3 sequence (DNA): TGTGCCTGGAGTCCCCCAGGGAAAGCCTACGAGCAGTACTTC.

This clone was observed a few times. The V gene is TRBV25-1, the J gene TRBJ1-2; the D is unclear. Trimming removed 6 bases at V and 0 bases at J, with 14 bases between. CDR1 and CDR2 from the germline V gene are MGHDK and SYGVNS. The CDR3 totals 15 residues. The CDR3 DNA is TGTGCCAGCAGCTTAGTCGGGTCAGCTAACTATGGCTACACCTTC. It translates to CASSLVGSANYGYTF.

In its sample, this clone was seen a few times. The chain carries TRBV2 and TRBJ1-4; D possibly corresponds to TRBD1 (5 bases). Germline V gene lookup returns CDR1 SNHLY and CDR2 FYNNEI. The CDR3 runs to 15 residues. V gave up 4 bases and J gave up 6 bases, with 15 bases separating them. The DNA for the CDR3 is TGTGCCAGCAGTGCTATGGGACTTTCGGATGAAAAACTGTTTTTT. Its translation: CASSAMGLSDEKLFF.

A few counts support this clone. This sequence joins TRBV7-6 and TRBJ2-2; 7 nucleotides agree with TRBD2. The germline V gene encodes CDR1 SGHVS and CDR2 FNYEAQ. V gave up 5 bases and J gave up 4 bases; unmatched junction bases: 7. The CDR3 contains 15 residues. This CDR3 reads CASSTLGTTTGELFF. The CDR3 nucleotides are TGTGCCAGCAGCACGCTCGGGACTACCACCGGGGAGCTGTTTTTT.

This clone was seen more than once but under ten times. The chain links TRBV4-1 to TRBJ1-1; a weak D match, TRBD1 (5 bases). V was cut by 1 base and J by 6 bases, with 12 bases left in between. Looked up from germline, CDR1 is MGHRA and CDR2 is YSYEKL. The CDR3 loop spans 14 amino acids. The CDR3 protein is CASSQAEGRPEAFF. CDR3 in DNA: TGCGCCAGCAGCCAAGCAGAGGGGAGACCTGAAGCTTTCTTT.

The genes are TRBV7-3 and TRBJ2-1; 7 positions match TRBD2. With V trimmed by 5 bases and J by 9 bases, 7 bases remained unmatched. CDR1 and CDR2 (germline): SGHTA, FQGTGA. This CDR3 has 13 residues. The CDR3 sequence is CASSTGLGTEQFF. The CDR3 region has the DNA TGTGCCAGCAGCACCGGACTAGGGACTGAGCAGTTCTTC.

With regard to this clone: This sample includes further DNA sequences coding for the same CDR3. DNA for the CDR3: TGTGCCAGCTCACCCGGGACTAGCGGGACCTACGAGCAGTACTTC. Amino acid sequence: CASSPGTSGTYEQYF. This chain uses TRBV18 with TRBJ2-7, with 13 nucleotides matching TRBD2. The V and J ends lost 3 bases and 2 bases, in that order; junction bases with no gene match: 1. CDR1 and CDR2 from the germline V gene are KGHSH and LQKENI. This CDR3 has 15 residues.

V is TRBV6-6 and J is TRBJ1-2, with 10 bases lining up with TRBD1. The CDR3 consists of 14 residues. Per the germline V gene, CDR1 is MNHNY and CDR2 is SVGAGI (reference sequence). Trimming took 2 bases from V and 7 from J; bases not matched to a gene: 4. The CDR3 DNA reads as TGTGCCAGCAGTTACACCGACAGGGGGCTTGGCTACACCTTC. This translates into CASSYTDRGLGYTF.

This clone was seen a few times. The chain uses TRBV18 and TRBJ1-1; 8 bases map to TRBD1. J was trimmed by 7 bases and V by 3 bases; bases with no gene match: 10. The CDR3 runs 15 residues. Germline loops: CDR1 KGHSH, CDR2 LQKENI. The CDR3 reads CASSPLTGEGLEAFF. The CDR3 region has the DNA TGTGCCAGCTCACCCCTGACAGGGGAGGGCCTTGAAGCTTTCTTT.

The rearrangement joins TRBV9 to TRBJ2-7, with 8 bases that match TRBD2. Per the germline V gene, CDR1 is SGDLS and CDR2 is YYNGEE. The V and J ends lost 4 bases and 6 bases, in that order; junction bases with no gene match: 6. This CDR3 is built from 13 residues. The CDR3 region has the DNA TGTGCCAGCAGCCAAGCGGGAGTAAGCGAGCAGTACTTC. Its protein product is CASSQAGVSEQYF.

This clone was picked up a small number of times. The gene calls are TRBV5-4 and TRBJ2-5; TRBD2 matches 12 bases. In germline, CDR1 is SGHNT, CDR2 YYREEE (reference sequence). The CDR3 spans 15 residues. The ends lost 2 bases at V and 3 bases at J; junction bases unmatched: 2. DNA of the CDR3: TGTGCCAGCAGCTTTAGACTAGCGGGAGAAGAGACCCAGTACTTC. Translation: CASSFRLAGEETQYF.

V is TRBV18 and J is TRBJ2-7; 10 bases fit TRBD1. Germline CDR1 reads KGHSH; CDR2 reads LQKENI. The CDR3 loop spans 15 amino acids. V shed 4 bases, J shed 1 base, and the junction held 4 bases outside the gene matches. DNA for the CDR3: TGTGCCAGCTCACAAGGGACAGGGGCGTCCTACGAGCAGTACTTC. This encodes CASSQGTGASYEQYF. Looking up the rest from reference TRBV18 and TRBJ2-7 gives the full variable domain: NAGVMQNPRHLVRRRGQEARLRCSPMKGHSHVYWYRQLPEEGLKFMVYLQKENIIDESGMPKERFSAEFPKEGPSILRIQQVVRGDSAAYFCASSQGTGASYEQYFGPGTRLTVT.

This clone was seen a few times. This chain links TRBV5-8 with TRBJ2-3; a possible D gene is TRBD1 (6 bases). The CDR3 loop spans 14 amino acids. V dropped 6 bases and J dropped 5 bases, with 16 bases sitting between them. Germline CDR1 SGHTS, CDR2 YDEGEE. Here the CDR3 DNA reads TGTGCCAGCAAAAAACAGGGTATTTTAGATACGCAGTATTTT. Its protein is CASKKQGILDTQYF.

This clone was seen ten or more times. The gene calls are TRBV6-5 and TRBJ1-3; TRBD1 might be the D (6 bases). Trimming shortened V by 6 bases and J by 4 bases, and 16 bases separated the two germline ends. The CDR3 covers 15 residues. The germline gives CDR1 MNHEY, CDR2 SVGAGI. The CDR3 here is CASRPTGRLGNTIYF. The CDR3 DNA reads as TGTGCCAGCAGACCCACAGGGCGTCTCGGAAACACCATATATTTT.

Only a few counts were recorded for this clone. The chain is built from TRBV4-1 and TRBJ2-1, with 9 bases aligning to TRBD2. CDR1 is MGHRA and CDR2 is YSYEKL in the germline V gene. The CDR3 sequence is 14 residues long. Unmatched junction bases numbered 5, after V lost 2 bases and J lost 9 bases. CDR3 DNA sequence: TGCGCCAGCAGCCAACCTAGCGGGAACGGTGAGCAGTTCTTC. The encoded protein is CASSQPSGNGEQFF.

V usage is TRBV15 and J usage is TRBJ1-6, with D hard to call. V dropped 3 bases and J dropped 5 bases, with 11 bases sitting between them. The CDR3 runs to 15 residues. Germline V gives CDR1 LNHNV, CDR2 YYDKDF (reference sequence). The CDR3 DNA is TGTGCCACCAGCAGGACCGGGAATGATAATTCACCCCTCCACTTT. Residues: CATSRTGNDNSPLHF.

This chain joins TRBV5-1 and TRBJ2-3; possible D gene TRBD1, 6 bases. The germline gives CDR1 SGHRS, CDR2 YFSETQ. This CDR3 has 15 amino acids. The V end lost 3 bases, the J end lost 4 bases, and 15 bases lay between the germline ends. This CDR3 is CASSWQGSPADTQYF. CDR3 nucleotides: TGCGCCAGCAGCTGGCAGGGGTCCCCAGCAGATACGCAGTATTTT.

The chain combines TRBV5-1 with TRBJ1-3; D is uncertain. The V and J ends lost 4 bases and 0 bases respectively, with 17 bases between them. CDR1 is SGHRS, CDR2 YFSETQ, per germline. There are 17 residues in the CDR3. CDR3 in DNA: TGCGCCAGCAGCCTTACCGCGGCGGCCCTCTCTGGAAACACCATATATTTT. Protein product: CASSLTAAALSGNTIYF.

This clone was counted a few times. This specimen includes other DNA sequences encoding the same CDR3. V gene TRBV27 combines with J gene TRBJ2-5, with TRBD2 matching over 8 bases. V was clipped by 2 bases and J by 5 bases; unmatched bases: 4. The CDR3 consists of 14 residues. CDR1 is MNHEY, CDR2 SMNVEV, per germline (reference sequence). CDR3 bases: TGTGCCAGCAGTTTAGCGGGAGGCCTGGAGACCCAGTACTTC. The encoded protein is CASSLAGGLETQYF.

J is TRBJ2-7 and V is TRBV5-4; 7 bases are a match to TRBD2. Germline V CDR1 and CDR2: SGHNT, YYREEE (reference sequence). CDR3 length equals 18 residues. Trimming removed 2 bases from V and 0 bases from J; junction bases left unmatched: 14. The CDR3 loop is CASSLLETASGTSYEQYF. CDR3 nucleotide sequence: TGTGCCAGCAGCTTACTCGAGACTGCTAGCGGCACCTCCTACGAGCAGTACTTC.

CDR3 loop: CASSLRRQVSVQYF. Written as DNA, the CDR3 is TGTGCCAGCAGTTTAAGGAGACAGGTCTCTGTGCAGTACTTC. J is TRBJ2-7 and V is TRBV27, with D perhaps matching TRBD1 (6 bases). The CDR3 contains 14 residues. Per the germline V gene, CDR1 is MNHEY and CDR2 is SMNVEV (reference sequence). Deletions cut 2 bases from V and 9 bases from J, with 17 bases between.

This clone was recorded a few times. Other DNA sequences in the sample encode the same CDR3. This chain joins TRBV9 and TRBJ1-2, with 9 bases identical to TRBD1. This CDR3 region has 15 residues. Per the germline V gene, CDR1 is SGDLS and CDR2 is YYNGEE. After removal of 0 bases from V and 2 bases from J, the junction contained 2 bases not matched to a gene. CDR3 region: CASSVDGTGNYGYTF. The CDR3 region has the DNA TGTGCCAGCAGCGTAGATGGGACAGGGAACTATGGCTACACCTTC.

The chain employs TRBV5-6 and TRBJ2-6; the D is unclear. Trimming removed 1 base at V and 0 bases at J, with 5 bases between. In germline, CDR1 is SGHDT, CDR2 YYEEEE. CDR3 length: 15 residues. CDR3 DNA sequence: TGTGCCAGCAGCTTGTCCGCCTCTGGGGCCAACGTCCTGACTTTC. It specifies CASSLSASGANVLTF. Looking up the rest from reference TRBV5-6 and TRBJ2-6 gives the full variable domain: DAGVTQSPTHLIKTRGQQVTLRCSPKSGHDTVSWYQQALGQGPQFIFQYYEEEERQRGNFPDRFSGHQFPNYSSELNVNALLLGDSALYLCASSLSASGANVLTFGAGSRLTVL.

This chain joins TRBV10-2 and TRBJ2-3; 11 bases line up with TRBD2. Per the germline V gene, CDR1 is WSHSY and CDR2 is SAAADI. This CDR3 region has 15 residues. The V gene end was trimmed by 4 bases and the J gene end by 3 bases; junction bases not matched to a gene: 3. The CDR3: CASSGLAGLTDTQYF. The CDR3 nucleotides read TGCGCCAGCAGTGGACTAGCGGGACTGACAGATACGCAGTATTTT.